These T cell receptor beta chains were read from a single sample in a study of identical twins. Each CDR3 protein is one row after TCRdb ran MiXCR on the 5' RACE reads. This table holds 200,000 to 250,000 distinct CDR3 sequences, around 15% found once. The specimen sequenced was memory (CD45RO+) T cells sorted from blood. The receptors originated from a woman between 18 and 30 years old in good health. Both conserved end residues are part of each CDR3. The D gene is left open where the match is weak. Only part of the rows carry a size: once, few, many, or a class if the clone is expanded.

>TRBJ2-2|TRBV12-3/TRBV12-4|.|.
TGTGCCAGCAGACCCTGGGGAACAGGCAACACCGGGGAGCTGTTTTTT
CASRPWGTGNTGELFF
>TRBJ2-7|TRBV3-1|.|.
TGTGCCAGCAGCCAGCGGGGGCTTATGAACGAGCAGTACTTC
CASSQRGLMNEQYF
>TRBJ2-7|TRBV12-3/TRBV12-4|few|TRBD1
TGTGCCAGCAGTTTAGCGGCAGGGGGCTACTACGAGCAGTACTTC
CASSLAAGGYYEQYF
>TRBJ2-7|TRBV20-1|few|TRBD2
TGCAGTGCTAGAGATCGTAGCGGGAGGGCCTACGAGCAGTACTTC
CSARDRSGRAYEQYF
>TRBJ2-1|TRBV9|.|.
TGTGCCAGCAGCGTAGGGGGAGGTGGGGAGTGGGAGCAGTTCTTC
CASSVGGGGEWEQFF
>TRBJ1-5|TRBV6-1|.|TRBD1
TGTGCCAGCACCGTAAGACAGGGGGCGATGAGCAATCAGCCCCAGCATTTT
CASTVRQGAMSNQPQHF
>TRBJ2-7|TRBV30|.|.
TGTGCCTGGATAAAACAGAGGGTCGGCGAGCAGTACTTC
CAWIKQRVGEQYF
>TRBJ2-3|TRBV24-1|few|.
TGTGCCACCAGTGACGTGTCGGGCGGAACTAGCACAGATACGCAGTATTTT
CATSDVSGGTSTDTQYF
>TRBJ2-2|TRBV20-1|few|TRBD1
TGCAGTGCTAGAGATCGGGACAGCACGGGGGAGCTGTTTTTT
CSARDRDSTGELFF
>TRBJ2-7|TRBV9|.|TRBD1
TGTTCCAGCAGCGTCCGGGACAGTTCCTACGAGCAGTACTTC
CSSSVRDSSYEQYF
>TRBJ2-1|TRBV20-1|few|.
TGCAGTGCCGCCAGACTAGAGCAGTTCTTC
CSAARLEQFF
>TRBJ2-5|TRBV20-1|few|.
TGCAGTGCTAGGCCCTTGACAGGAGCCCAAGAGACCCAGTACTTC
CSARPLTGAQETQYF
>TRBJ2-2|TRBV7-2|.|.
TGTGCCAGCAGCTTTCTCCGACAGCCAACCGGGGAGCTGTTTTTT
CASSFLRQPTGELFF
>TRBJ1-6|TRBV6-5|.|.
TGTGCCAGCAGTTGGGGGGGTAATTCACCCCTCCACTTT
CASSWGGNSPLHF
>TRBJ2-2|TRBV7-8|.|TRBD2
TGTGCCAGCAGCCCAGCGGGGGGGCCGAGCACCGGGGAGCTGTTTTTT
CASSPAGGPSTGELFF
>TRBJ1-3|TRBV6-1|.|.
TGTGCCAGCACCACAGGCAGCTCTGGAAACACCATATATTTT
CASTTGSSGNTIYF
>TRBJ2-5|TRBV9|few|.
TGTGCCAGCAGCGTAGTAGGGGCGGTCCAAGAGACCCAGTACTTC
CASSVVGAVQETQYF
>TRBJ2-1|TRBV15|.|.
TGTGCCACCAGCAAGGGCGGGTCGAGCTCCTACAATGAGCAGTTCTTC
CATSKGGSSSYNEQFF
>TRBJ2-1|TRBV7-2|.|TRBD2
TGTGCCACCAGTAGCGGGCCTCAAGACAATGAGCAGTTCTTC
CATSSGPQDNEQFF
>TRBJ2-5|TRBV20-1|.|TRBD2
TGCAGTGCCCCAGGGCGGGGGGTGGAGACCCAGTACTTC
CSAPGRGVETQYF
>TRBJ1-4|TRBV7-6|.|.
TGTGCCAGCAGCTTAGAGGCAGACAATGAAAAACTGTTTTTT
CASSLEADNEKLFF
>TRBJ1-2|TRBV12-3/TRBV12-4|few|TRBD1
TGTGCCAGCAGTCCCGGACAGGGGGCAAAGTATGGCTACACCTTC
CASSPGQGAKYGYTF
>TRBJ2-3|TRBV9|many|TRBD1
TGTGCCAGCAGCGTCGCCGGGACAGGGGGTCTAGATACGCAGTATTTT
CASSVAGTGGLDTQYF
>TRBJ2-3|TRBV4-3|few|.
TGCGCCAGCAGCCCAACGTACCTTAGCACAGATACGCAGTATTTT
CASSPTYLSTDTQYF
>TRBJ2-1|TRBV6-5|many|.
TGTGCCAGCAGATTACGGGCCCTAGGGATTGAGCAGTTCTTC
CASRLRALGIEQFF
>TRBJ2-1|TRBV7-2|many|TRBD2
TGTGCCAGCAGCCCCCACCTAGCGGGAGGCAGGGATGAGCAGTTCTTC
CASSPHLAGGRDEQFF
>TRBJ2-7|TRBV6-5|.|TRBD1
TGTGCCAGCAGTTACCCCGGGACAGGGCACTACGAGCAGTACTTC
CASSYPGTGHYEQYF
>TRBJ2-5|TRBV5-1|few|.
TGCGCCAGCAGCTTGGACCAGGGCGGAGAGACCCAGTACTTC
CASSLDQGGETQYF
>TRBJ1-2|TRBV30|.|.
TGTGCACGGGTCGTATCGGGGGAGTATGGCTACACCTTC
CARVVSGEYGYTF
>TRBJ2-1|TRBV4-2|once|.
TGTGCCAGCAGCCAAGGTCAAGGGAGAGACAATGAGCAGTTCTTC
CASSQGQGRDNEQFF
>TRBJ1-4|TRBV6-1|.|TRBD1
TGTGCCAGCAGGCAGGGGGCAACTAATGAAAAACTGTTTTTT
CASRQGATNEKLFF
>TRBJ1-5|TRBV7-8|few|.
TGTGCCAGCAGCTTAGCGCGACAGAGCAATCAGCCCCAGCATTTT
CASSLARQSNQPQHF
>TRBJ2-1|TRBV7-9|few|TRBD2
TGTGCCAGCAGCTTAGCGGTAGCGGGTCAGCGGCAGCAGTTCTTC
CASSLAVAGQRQQFF
>TRBJ2-3|TRBV3-1|many|TRBD2
TGTGCCAGCAGCCTACCGGGACTAGCGGGAGGGACAGATACGCAGTATTTT
CASSLPGLAGGTDTQYF
>TRBJ1-5|TRBV7-9|.|.
TGTGCCAGCAGCTCGGACCCCCCGGGGAATCAGCCCCAGCATTTT
CASSSDPPGNQPQHF
>TRBJ1-2|TRBV6-1|few|.
TGTGCCAGCAGGGAAGGGATTTCGGGCTATGGCTACACCTTC
CASREGISGYGYTF
>TRBJ1-2|TRBV5-4|.|.
TGTGCCAGCAGCTCAGGGCCGAAGGATGGCTACACCTTC
CASSSGPKDGYTF
>TRBJ1-5|TRBV20-1|many|.
TGCAGTGCTGCTCCGGGACAAGCTAGCAATCAGCCCCAGCATTTT
CSAAPGQASNQPQHF